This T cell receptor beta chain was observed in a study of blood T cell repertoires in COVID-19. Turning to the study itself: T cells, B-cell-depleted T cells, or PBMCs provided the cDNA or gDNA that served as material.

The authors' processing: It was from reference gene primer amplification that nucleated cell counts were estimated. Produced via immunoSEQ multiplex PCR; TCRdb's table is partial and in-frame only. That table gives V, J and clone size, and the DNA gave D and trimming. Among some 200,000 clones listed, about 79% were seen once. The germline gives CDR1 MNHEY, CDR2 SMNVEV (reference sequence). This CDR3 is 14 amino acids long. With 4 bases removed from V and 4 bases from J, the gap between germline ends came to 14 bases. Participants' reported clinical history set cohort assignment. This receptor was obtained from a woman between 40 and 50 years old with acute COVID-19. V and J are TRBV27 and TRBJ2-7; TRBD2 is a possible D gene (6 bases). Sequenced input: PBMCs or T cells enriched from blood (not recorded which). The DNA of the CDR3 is TGTGCCAGCAGTTCGGGGGTGTTGGGTTACGAGCAGTACTTC. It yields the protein CASSSGVLGYEQYF.